The 5 T cell receptor beta chains below come from one sample, sequenced in a study of cytomegalovirus exposure and HLA in healthy donors. In the PCR, 60 Vbeta and 13 Jbeta primers were used. Assay used: immunoSEQ multiplex PCR; TCRdb lists only in-frame clones, some missing. The table lists approximately 190,000 clones, 75% to 90% of them singletons. The sample was PBMCs. These receptors all come from a woman aged 45-60 years in good health and CMV-seropositive.

This clone has a handful of counts. This chain joins TRBV5-6 and TRBJ2-1; a weak D match, TRBD1 (6 bases). With 4 bases removed from V and 12 bases from J, the gap between germline ends came to 14 bases. The CDR3 length is 12 residues. From germline, CDR1 is SGHDT and CDR2 YYEEEE. The CDR3 DNA reads TGTGCCAGCAGCCACGGGGACACGCGGCAGTTCTTC. It encodes CASSHGDTRQFF.

The rearrangement uses TRBV28 and TRBJ2-2; TRBD2 is a possible D gene (6 bases). Per germline, CDR1 MDHEN and CDR2 SYDVKM. V was trimmed by 5 bases and J by 2 bases, leaving 15 bases between them. CDR3 size: 16 residues. The CDR3 nucleotides are TGTGCCAGCAGTACTTCCGGGAGACCAAACACCGGGGAGCTGTTTTTT. Translating gives CASSTSGRPNTGELFF.

The chain recombines TRBV6-5 with TRBJ2-7; 7 bases line up with TRBD2. Trimming removed 5 bases from V and 0 bases from J; junction bases left unmatched: 7. The CDR3 extends over 15 amino acids. Germline lookup yields CDR1 MNHEY and CDR2 SVGAGI. CDR3 in amino acids: CASSMAGGSSYEQYF. The DNA for the CDR3 is TGTGCCAGCAGTATGGCCGGGGGGAGCTCCTACGAGCAGTACTTC.

Only one count was recorded for this clone. V usage is TRBV9 and J usage is TRBJ1-2; D unresolved. The CDR3 sequence is 14 residues long. Germline CDR1 and CDR2: SGDLS and YYNGEE. V dropped 3 bases and J dropped 2 bases, with 11 bases sitting between them. The CDR3 is CASSGQILNYGYTF. In DNA, the CDR3 is TGTGCCAGCAGCGGGCAGATTCTCAACTATGGCTACACCTTC.

This clone has just a few counts. V is TRBV6-5 and J is TRBJ1-5; TRBD1 is a possible D gene (5 bases). From germline, CDR1 is MNHEY and CDR2 SVGAGI. The V gene lost 3 bases and the J gene lost 9 bases, with 15 bases spanning the gap. CDR3 length: 14 amino acids. In nucleotides, the CDR3 is TGTGCCAGCAGTTATAGGGTCGGGGGGGGGCCCCAGCATTTT. Its translation: CASSYRVGGGPQHF.